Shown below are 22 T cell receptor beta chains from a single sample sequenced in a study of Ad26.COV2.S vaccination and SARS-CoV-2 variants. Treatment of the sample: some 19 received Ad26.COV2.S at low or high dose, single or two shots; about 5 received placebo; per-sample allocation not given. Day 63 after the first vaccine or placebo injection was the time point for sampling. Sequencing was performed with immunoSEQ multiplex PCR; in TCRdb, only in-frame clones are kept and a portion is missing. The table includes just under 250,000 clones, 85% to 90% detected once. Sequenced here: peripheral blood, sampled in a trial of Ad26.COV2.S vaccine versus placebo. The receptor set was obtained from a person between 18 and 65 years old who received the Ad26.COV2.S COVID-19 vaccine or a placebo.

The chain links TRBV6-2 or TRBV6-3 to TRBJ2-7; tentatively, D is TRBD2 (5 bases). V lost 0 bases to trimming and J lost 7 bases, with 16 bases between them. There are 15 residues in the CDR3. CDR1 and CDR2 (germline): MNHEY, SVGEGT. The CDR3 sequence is CASSYSQLPSGEQYF. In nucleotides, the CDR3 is TGTGCCAGCAGTTACTCGCAGCTCCCTTCGGGAGAGCAGTACTTC.

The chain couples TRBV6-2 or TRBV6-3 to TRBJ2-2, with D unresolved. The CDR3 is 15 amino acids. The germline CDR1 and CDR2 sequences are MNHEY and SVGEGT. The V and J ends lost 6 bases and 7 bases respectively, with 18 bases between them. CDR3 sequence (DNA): TGTGCCAGCAGCCCTACGGCCGTCAGGAGCGGGGAGCTGTTTTTT. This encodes CASSPTAVRSGELFF.

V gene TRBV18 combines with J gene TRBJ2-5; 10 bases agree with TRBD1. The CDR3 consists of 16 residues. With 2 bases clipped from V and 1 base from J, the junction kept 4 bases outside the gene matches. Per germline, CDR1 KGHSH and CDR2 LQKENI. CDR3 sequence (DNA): TGTGCCAGCTCACCAGTAGGGACAGGGGTCCAAGAGACCCAGTACTTC. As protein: CASSPVGTGVQETQYF. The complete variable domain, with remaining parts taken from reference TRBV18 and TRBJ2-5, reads NAGVMQNPRHLVRRRGQEARLRCSPMKGHSHVYWYRQLPEEGLKFMVYLQKENIIDESGMPKERFSAEFPKEGPSILRIQQVVRGDSAAYFCASSPVGTGVQETQYFGPGTRLLVL.

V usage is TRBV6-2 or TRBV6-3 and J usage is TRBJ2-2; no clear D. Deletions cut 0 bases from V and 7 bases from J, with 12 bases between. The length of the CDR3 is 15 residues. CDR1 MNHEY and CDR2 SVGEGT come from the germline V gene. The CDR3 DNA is TGTGCCAGCAGTTACTCAGGAGCGTTGAGCGGGGAGCTGTTTTTT. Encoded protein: CASSYSGALSGELFF.

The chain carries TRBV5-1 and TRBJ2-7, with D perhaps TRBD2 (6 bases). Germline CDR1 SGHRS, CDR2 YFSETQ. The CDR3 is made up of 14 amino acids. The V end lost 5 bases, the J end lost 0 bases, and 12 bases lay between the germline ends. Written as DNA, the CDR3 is TGCGCCAGCAGTTCGCGGGACGGCTCCTACGAGCAGTACTTC. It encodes CASSSRDGSYEQYF.

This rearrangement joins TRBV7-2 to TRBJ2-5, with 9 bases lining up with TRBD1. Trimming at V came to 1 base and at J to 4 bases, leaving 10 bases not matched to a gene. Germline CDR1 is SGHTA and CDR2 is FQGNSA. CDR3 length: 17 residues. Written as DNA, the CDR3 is TGTGCCAGCAGCTTAGGAGGACAGGGGTGGATTAGAGAGACCCAGTACTTC. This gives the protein CASSLGGQGWIRETQYF.

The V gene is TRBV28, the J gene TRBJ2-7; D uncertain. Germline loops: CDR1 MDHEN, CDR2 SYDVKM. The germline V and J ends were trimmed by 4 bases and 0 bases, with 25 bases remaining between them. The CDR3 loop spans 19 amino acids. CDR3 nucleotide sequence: TGTGCCAGCAGTTGGGCATGGCAGGCGAAGGGTATAAGCTCCTACGAGCAGTACTTC. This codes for CASSWAWQAKGISSYEQYF.

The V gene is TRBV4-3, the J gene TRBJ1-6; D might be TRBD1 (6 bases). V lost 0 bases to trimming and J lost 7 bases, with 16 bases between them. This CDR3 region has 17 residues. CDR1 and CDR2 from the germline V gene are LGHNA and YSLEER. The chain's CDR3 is CASSQERTAKVNSPLHF. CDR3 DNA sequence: TGCGCCAGCAGCCAAGAGAGGACAGCTAAAGTCAATTCACCCCTCCACTTT.

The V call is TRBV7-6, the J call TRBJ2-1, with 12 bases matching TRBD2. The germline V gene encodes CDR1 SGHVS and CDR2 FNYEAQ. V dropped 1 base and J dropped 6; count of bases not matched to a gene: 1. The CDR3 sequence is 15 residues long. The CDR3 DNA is TGTGCCAGCAGCTTAGGGACTAGCGGGGCCAATGAGCAGTTCTTC. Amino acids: CASSLGTSGANEQFF. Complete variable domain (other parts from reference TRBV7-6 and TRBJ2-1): GAGVSQSPRYKVTKRGQDVALRCDPISGHVSLYWYRQALGQGPEFLTYFNYEAQQDKSGLPNDRFSAERPEGSISTLTIQRTEQRDSAMYRCASSLGTSGANEQFFGPGTRLTVL.

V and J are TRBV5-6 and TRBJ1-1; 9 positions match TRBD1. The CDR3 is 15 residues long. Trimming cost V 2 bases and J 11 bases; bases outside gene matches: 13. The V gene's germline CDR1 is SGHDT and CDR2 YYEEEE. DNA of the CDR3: TGTGCCAGCAGCTTTGGGGACAGGGCTCTACTCCGGGCTTTCTTT. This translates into CASSFGDRALLRAFF.

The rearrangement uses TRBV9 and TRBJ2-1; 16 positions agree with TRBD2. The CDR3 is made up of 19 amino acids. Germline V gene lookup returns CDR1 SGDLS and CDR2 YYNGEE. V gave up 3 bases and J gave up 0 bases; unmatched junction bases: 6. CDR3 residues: CASSDPGLAGGSSYNEQFF. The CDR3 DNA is TGTGCCAGCAGCGACCCGGGACTAGCGGGAGGGAGCTCCTACAATGAGCAGTTCTTC.

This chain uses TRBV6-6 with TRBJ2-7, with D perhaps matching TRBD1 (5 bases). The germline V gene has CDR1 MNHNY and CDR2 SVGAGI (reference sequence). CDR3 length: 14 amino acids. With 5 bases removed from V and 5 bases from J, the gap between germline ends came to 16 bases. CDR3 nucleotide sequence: TGTGCCAGCAGTACCACCCAGGGTATCGACGAGCAGTACTTC. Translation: CASSTTQGIDEQYF.

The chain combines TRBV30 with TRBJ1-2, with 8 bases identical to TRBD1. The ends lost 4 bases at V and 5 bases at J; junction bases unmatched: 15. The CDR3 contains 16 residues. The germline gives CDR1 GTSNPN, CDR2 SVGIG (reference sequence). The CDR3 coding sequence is TGTGCCTGGACCATCCTGCGGACAGGGCCAGGTTATGGCTACACCTTC. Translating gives CAWTILRTGPGYGYTF.

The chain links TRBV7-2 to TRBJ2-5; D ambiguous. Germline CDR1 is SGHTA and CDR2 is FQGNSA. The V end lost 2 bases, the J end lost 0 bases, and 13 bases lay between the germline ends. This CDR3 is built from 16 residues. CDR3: CASSLQSVRYQETQYF. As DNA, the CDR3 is TGTGCCAGCAGCTTACAGTCGGTCCGGTACCAAGAGACCCAGTACTTC.

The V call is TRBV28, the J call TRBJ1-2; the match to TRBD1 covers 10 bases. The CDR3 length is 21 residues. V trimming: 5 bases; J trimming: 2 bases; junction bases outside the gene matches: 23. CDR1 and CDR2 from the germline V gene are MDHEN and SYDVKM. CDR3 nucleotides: TGTGCCAGCAGTCCTTCCGATGACTTCGGGACAGGGGAGCTCTCGAACTATGGCTACACCTTC. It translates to CASSPSDDFGTGELSNYGYTF.

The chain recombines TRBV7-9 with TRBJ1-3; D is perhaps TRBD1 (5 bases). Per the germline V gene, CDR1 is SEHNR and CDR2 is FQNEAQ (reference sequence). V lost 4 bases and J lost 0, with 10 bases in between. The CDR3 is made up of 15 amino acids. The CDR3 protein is CASSSQDHSGNTIYF. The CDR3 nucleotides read TGTGCCAGCAGCTCACAGGACCACTCTGGAAACACCATATATTTT.

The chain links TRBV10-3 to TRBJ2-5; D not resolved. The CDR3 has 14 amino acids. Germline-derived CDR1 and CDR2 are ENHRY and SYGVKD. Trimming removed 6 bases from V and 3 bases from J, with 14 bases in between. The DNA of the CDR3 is TGTGCCATCAGGAGAGGTAGGCTGGAAGAGACCCAGTACTTC. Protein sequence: CAIRRGRLEETQYF.

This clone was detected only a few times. The CDR3 loop is CASSHPTGPFKAFF. CDR3 sequence (DNA): TGTGCCAGCAGCCACCCGACAGGCCCATTTAAAGCTTTCTTT. V usage is TRBV7-9 and J usage is TRBJ1-1, with D perhaps TRBD1 (6 bases). Germline V gene sequence: CDR1 SEHNR, CDR2 FQNEAQ (reference sequence). Trimming cost V 5 bases and J 9 bases, with 19 bases left between them. The CDR3 totals 14 residues. Drawing the rest from reference TRBV7-9 and TRBJ1-1, the complete variable domain is DTGVSQNPRHKITKRGQNVTFRCDPISEHNRLYWYRQTLGQGPEFLTYFQNEAQLEKSRLLSDRFSAERPKGSFSTLEIQRTEQGDSAMYLCASSHPTGPFKAFFGQGTRLTVV.

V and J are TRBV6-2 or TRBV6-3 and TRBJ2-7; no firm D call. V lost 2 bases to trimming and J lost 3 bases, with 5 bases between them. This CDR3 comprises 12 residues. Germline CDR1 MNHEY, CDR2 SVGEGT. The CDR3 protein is CASSYGNYEQYF. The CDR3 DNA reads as TGTGCCAGCAGTTACGGAAACTACGAGCAGTACTTC.

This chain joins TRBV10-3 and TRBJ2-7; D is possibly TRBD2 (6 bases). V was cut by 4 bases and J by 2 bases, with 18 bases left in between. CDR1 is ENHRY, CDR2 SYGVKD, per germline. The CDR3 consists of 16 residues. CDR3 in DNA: TGTGCCATCAGTGGTGGAAGGAGGGAAGTTACCTACGAGCAGTACTTC. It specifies CAISGGRREVTYEQYF.

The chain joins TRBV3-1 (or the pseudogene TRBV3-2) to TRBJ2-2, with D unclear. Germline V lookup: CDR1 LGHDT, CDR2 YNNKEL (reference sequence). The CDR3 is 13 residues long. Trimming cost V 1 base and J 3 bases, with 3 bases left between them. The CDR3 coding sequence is TGTGCCAGCAGCCAAGTTCACACCGGGGAGCTGTTTTTT. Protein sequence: CASSQVHTGELFF.

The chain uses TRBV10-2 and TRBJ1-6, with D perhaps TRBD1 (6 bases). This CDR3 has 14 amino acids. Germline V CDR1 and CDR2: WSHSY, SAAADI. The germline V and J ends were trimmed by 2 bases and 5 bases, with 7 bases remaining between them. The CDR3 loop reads CASSETGNNSPLHF. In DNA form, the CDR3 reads TGCGCCAGCAGTGAGACAGGGAATAATTCACCCCTCCACTTT.